The next 10 T cell receptor beta chains were all read from a single sample in a study of T cell repertoires in cytomegalovirus infection. One entry per CDR3 protein, called by TCRdb with MiXCR from the reads. The sample includes about 740,000 distinct CDR3 sequences, about 40% of them seen just once. Material for sequencing was PBMCs. Receptors originate from a human donor in good health (CMV status not recorded). Some clones in this sample may be carry-over from other donors' samples.

This clonotype turned up a few times. In DNA form, the CDR3 reads TGTGCCATCAGCAGGACAGGGGGTTCAGATACGCAGTATTTT. Its translation: CAISRTGGSDTQYF. The genes are TRBV10-3 and TRBJ2-3; 10 bases match TRBD1. V was clipped by 6 bases and J by 4 bases; unmatched bases: 4. Germline V gene lookup returns CDR1 ENHRY and CDR2 SYGVKD. The CDR3 loop spans 14 amino acids.

The rearrangement links TRBV12-3 or TRBV12-4 to TRBJ1-6; D not resolved. CDR3 size: 13 residues. Trimming stripped 5 bases from V and 9 bases from J, with 11 bases between. CDR3 bases: TGTGCCAGCAGTCTTAATCAGGCTTCACCCCTCCACTTT. The encoded protein is CASSLNQASPLHF.

Many counts were recorded for this clonotype. CDR3 nucleotides: TGTGCCAGCAGCTTAAATAAGCAGGAGACCCAGTACTTC. Its protein is CASSLNKQETQYF. The chain links TRBV7-2 to TRBJ2-5; no definite D call. The CDR3 consists of 13 residues. Trimming removed 2 bases at V and 5 bases at J, with 9 bases between. The germline gives CDR1 SGHTA, CDR2 FQGNSA.

In its sample, this clonotype was seen a few times. The rearrangement joins TRBV28 to TRBJ2-5; D unresolved. CDR3 size: 13 residues. Looked up from germline, CDR1 is MDHEN and CDR2 is SYDVKM. V was shortened by 7 bases and J by 3 bases, with 12 bases between the two germline ends. As DNA, the CDR3 is TGTGCCAGCACAGGCGTGCAAGAAGAGACCCAGTACTTC. This encodes CASTGVQEETQYF.

This rearrangement joins TRBV28 to TRBJ1-2, with D tentatively TRBD1 (6 bases). The CDR3 is 15 residues long. The V gene's germline CDR1 is MDHEN and CDR2 SYDVKM. V lost 1 base, J lost 5 bases, and 14 bases lay in between. The CDR3 region is CASSLYRDTAYGYTF. The CDR3 region has the DNA TGTGCCAGCAGTTTATATCGGGACACCGCTTATGGCTACACCTTC.

This clonotype was observed a few times. This chain's CDR3 is CASSSRHQRGLKETQYF. DNA of the CDR3: TGTGCCAGCAGTTCCCGACATCAACGGGGGCTGAAAGAGACCCAGTACTTC. The chain combines TRBV28 with TRBJ2-5; D could derive from TRBD1 or TRBD2 (6 bases each). The CDR3 has 17 amino acids. The V and J ends lost 4 bases and 3 bases respectively, with 21 bases between them. Per germline, CDR1 MDHEN and CDR2 SYDVKM.

The chain recombines TRBV20-1 with TRBJ1-5; tentatively, D is TRBD1 (6 bases). Trimming took 6 bases from V and 4 from J, leaving 7 bases between them. The CDR3 has 11 residues. CDR1 is DFQATT, CDR2 SNEGSKA, per germline (reference sequence). The CDR3 sequence is CSAQGNQPQHF. The CDR3 DNA reads as TGCAGTGCACAGGGAAATCAGCCCCAGCATTTT.

The chain employs TRBV5-1 and TRBJ2-4; D gene unclear. V lost 1 base to trimming and J lost 0 bases, with 11 bases between them. This CDR3 region has 16 residues. In germline, CDR1 is SGHRS, CDR2 YFSETQ. CDR3 amino acids: CASSLSAATAKNIQYF. The CDR3 DNA follows: TGCGCCAGCAGCTTGAGCGCGGCAACAGCCAAAAACATTCAGTACTTC.

The CDR3 region has the DNA TGTGCCAGCAGTTTATGGAACAGCAATCAGCCCCAGCATTTT. Protein: CASSLWNSNQPQHF. The chain recombines TRBV12-3 or TRBV12-4 with TRBJ1-5, with no clear D. With 2 bases removed from V and 1 base from J, the gap between germline ends came to 6 bases. This CDR3 comprises 14 residues.

In this sample, this clonotype turned up many times. The V and J genes are TRBV7-9 and TRBJ2-6, with 7 bases identical to TRBD1. The germline V gene encodes CDR1 SEHNR and CDR2 FQNEAQ (reference sequence). The CDR3 loop spans 16 amino acids. Germline trimming cut 5 bases from V and 0 bases from J; bases unmatched to any gene: 4. The CDR3 DNA reads as TGTGCCAGCAGCGGCAGACAGGGCTCTGGGGCCAACGTCCTGACTTTC. Protein: CASSGRQGSGANVLTF.